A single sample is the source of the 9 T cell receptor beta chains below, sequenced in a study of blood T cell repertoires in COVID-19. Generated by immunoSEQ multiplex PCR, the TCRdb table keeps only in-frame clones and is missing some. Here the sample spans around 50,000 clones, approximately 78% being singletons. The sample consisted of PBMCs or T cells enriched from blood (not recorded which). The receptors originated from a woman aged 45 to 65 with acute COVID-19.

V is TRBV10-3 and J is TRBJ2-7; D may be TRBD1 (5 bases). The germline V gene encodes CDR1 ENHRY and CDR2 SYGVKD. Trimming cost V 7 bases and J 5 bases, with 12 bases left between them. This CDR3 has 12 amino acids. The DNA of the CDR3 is TGTGCCATCAAGAAGGGGCCCAACGAGCAGTACTTC. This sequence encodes CAIKKGPNEQYF.

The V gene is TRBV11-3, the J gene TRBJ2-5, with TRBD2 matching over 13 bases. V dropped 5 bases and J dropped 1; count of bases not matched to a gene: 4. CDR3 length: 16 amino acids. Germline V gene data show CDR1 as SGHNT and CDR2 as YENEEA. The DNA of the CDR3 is TGTGCCAGCAGCCCAGGACTAGCGGGGGCCCAAGAGACCCAGTACTTC. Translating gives CASSPGLAGAQETQYF.

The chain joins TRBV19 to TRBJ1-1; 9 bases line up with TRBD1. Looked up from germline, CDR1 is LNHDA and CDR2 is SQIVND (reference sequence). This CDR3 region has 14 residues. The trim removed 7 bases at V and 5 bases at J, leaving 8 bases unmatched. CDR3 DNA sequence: TGTGCCAGTACCCGGACAGGGGATTATACTGAAGCTTTCTTT. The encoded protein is CASTRTGDYTEAFF.

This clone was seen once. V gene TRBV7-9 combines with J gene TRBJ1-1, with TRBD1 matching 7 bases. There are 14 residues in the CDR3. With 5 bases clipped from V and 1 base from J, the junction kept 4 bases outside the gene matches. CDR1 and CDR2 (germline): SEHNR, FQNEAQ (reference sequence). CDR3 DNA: TGTGCCAGCAGCCCCCGGGACAGGAACACTGAAGCTTTCTTT. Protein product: CASSPRDRNTEAFF. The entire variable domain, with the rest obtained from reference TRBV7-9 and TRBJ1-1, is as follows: DTGVSQNPRHKITKRGQNVTFRCDPISEHNRLYWYRQTLGQGPEFLTYFQNEAQLEKSRLLSDRFSAERPKGSFSTLEIQRTEQGDSAMYLCASSPRDRNTEAFFGQGTRLTVV.

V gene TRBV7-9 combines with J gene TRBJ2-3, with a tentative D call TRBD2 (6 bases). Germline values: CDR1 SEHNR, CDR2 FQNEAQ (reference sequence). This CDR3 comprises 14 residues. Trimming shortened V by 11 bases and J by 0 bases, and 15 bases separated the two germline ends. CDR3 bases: TGTGCCGGCGGGGTCCTTACTAGCACAGATACGCAGTATTTT. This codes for CAGGVLTSTDTQYF.

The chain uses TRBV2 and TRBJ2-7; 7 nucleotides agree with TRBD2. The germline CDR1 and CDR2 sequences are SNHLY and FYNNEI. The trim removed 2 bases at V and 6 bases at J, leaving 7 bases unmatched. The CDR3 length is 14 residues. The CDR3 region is CASSEFRTRGEQYF. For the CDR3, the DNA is TGTGCCAGCAGTGAATTTAGGACTAGAGGCGAGCAGTACTTC.

CDR3 sequence (DNA): TGCGCCAGCAGAGCACAGTTAAACACTGAAGCTTTCTTT. Encoded protein: CASRAQLNTEAFF. V is TRBV10-1 and J is TRBJ1-1; D uncertain. The germline CDR1 and CDR2 sequences are WNHNN and SYGVQD (reference sequence). This CDR3 contains 13 residues. The V gene lost 6 bases and the J gene lost 2 bases, with 10 bases spanning the gap.

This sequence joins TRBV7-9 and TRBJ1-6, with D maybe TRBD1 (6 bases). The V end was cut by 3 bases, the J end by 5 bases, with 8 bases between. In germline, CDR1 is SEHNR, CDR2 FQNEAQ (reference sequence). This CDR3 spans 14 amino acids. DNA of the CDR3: TGTGCCAGCAGCTTGGACAGCCATAATTCACCCCTCCACTTT. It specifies CASSLDSHNSPLHF.

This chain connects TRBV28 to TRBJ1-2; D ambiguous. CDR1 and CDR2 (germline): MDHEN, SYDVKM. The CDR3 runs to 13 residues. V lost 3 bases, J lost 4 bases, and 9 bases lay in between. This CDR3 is CASSFNRGYGYTF. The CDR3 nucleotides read TGTGCCAGCAGTTTTAACCGGGGCTATGGCTACACCTTC.